The clone carrying this T cell receptor (beta chain) occurred a few times. Its matching antigen is unknown. The CDR3 spans 14 residues. The germline V gene encodes CDR1 SGHDT and CDR2 YYEEEE. With 4 bases removed from V and 5 bases from J, the gap between germline ends came to 13 bases. MiXCR was run by TCRdb on the 5' RACE reads, yielding one entry per CDR3 protein. Of some 500,000 distinct CDR3 sequences in the sample, about 13% were seen once. The source of the sample is a study of identical twins. General study points: The presence of invariant MAIT and iNKT cells could partly confound analyses of zero-insertion sequences. The models gave estimates that fell short of the out-of-frame TCR alpha sharing seen in monozygotic twins. Insertions were reduced in abundant cord blood beta clonotypes but not in memory repertoires. Conclusions were drawn cross-sectionally by statistical analysis, without following the same donors.

The sample was also reused in another study, on yellow fever vaccine responses in identical twins.

V is TRBV5-6 and J is TRBJ2-1; TRBD1 might be the D (6 bases). The TCR originated in a woman aged 18-30 years in good health. The specimen was CD4+ T cells sorted from blood. CDR3 nucleotides: TGTGCCAGCAGCCCACAGGGCCGGCACAATGAGCAGTTCTTC. Protein product: CASSPQGRHNEQFF.